The text below deals with one T cell receptor beta chain. Its recognized antigen is unknown. It has no much larger one-base neighbor in the sample; base qualities were not kept. Sequencing instrument: Illumina NovaSeq 6000. TCR cDNA was synthesized by 5'RACE template switching, through which a universal primer site and unique molecular identifiers were introduced. Priming for cDNA synthesis came from both the TCR alpha and TCR beta constant segments. Library amplification used two PCR steps, and the second PCR step added sample barcodes and sequencing adapters. Sequencing of libraries was done on Illumina HiSeq 2500 (2x100 bp) or NovaSeq (2x150 bp). From the authors' description of their analysis: MIGEC was used to demultiplex reads and collapse the reads into UMI consensus sequences, and MiXCR was used for V(D)J alignment. Vaccine-responding clonotypes were defined with edgeR using replicate PBMC samples, requiring FDR below 0.01 and a log2 fold change above 5 up to day 15. Each bulk clonotype received a CD4 or CD8 identity based on whether the sequenced CD4 or CD8 repertoire contained that clonotype at higher abundance. Clones were called with MiXCR by TCRdb after fastp trimmed the public reads at Q25, and only in-frame beta chains were retained. Rows are combined by CDR3 protein, so each entry shows the most common genes and DNA. For this entry, the V and J calls and clone size follow TCRdb and not the study's own pipeline. The sample profile shows around 310,000 distinct CDR3 sequences; 3.5% to 4.5% of them were found once. Less than 20% of the sample goes to the ten largest clones.

Including cysteine and phenylalanine, the CDR3 has 15 amino acids. Only the CDR3 part of the read is kept: 45 bases, read in frame from the first base. CDR1 and CDR2 were assigned from the germline V gene as KGHSH and LQKENI. Trimming at the junction amounts to 0 bases on V and 6 bases on J, and the germline ends lie 12 bases apart. The sample is drawn from a study of T cells after yellow fever vaccination (dated by TCRdb to about 2019). With regard to the full study: The SMART-Seq v4 Ultra Low Input RNA kit was used to prepare libraries from fractions with low cell numbers. To follow T-cell clones before and after primary and booster YFV17D yellow fever vaccination, bulk TCR alpha and beta repertoires were sequenced over time. Bulk PBMC replicates and cell subsets were isolated from blood drawn at multiple timepoints before and after both primary and secondary immunization. The cohort comprised two healthy male donors, one aged 18 to 30 and one aged 30 to 40 years. The study at large found these results: Compared with the primary T-cell response, the secondary T-cell response was weaker but faster, peaking on day 5 rather than day 15. Most clones expanded after primary vaccination (96% of CD4 and roughly 90% of CD8) were re-detected after the booster, suggesting that broad memory maintenance occurred. A small fraction of clonotypes showed up in both the CD4 and CD8 compartments, probably as a result of convergent recombination. Because the study included only a couple of donors, the extent to which the findings can be generalized is limited. Computational filtering was needed because FACS-sorted repertoires could contain abundant contaminating clonotypes from the bulk population.

Reading the label with the study, this specimen's treatment or condition is: live attenuated yellow fever vaccine strain. At every blood-draw timepoint, two biological replicates of bulk PBMCs were collected. PBMCs were isolated from peripheral blood using a standard Ficoll-Paque protocol. TriZol was used to extract RNA from bulk PBMCs, from CD4 and CD8 fractions, and from dextramer-positive and dextramer-negative fractions. The sequence joins TRBV18 to TRBJ2-1; there is no confident call for the D gene. The sequenced sample was PBMCs, obtained 15 days after the yellow fever booster vaccination. This TCR derives from a man between 18 and 35 years old who received the YFV17D yellow fever vaccine. The DNA sequence is as follows: TGTGCCAGCTCACCACCCTCTGGGTCGGGCAATGAGCAGTTCTTC. This encodes CASSPPSGSGNEQFF.